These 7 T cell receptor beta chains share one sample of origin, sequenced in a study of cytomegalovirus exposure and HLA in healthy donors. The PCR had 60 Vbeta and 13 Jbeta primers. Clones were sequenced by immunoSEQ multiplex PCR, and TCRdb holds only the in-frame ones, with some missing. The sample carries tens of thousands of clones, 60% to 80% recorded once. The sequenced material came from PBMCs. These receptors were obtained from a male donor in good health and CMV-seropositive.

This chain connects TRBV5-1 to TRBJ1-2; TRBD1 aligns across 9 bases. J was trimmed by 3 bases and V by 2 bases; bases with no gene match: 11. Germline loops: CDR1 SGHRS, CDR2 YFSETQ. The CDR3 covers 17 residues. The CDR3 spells CASSLGTGSYKDYGYTF. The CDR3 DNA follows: TGCGCCAGCAGCTTAGGGACAGGGTCGTATAAGGACTATGGCTACACCTTC.

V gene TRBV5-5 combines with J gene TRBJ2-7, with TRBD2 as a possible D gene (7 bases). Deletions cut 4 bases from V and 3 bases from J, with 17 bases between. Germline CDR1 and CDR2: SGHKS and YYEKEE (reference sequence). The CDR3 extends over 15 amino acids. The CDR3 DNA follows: TGTGCCAGCAGCCAGATCCGGGGGGCCCTCTACGAGCAGTACTTC. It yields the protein CASSQIRGALYEQYF.

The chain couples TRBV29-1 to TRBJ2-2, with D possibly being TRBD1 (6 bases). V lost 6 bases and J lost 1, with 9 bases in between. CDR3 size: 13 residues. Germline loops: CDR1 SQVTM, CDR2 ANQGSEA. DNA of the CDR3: TGCAGCGTGTTACAGGGGAACACCGGGGAGCTGTTTTTT. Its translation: CSVLQGNTGELFF.

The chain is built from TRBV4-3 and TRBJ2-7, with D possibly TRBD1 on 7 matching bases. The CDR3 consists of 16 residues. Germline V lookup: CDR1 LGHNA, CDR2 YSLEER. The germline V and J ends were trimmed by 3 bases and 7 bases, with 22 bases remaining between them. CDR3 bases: TGCGCCAGCAGCCACGTCGCGGAGGGGGCGGGCCTGGAGCAGTACTTC. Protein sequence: CASSHVAEGAGLEQYF.

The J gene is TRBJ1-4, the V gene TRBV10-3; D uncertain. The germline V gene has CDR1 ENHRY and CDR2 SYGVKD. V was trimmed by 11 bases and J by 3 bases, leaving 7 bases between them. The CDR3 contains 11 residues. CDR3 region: CAARSNEKLFF. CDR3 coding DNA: TGTGCCGCTAGATCTAATGAAAAACTGTTTTTT.

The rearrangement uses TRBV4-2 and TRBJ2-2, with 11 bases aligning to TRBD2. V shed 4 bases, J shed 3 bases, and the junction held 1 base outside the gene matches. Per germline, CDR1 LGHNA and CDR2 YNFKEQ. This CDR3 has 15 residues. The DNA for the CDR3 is TGTGCCAGCAGCCCACTAGCGGGGGACACCGGGGAGCTGTTTTTT. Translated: CASSPLAGDTGELFF.

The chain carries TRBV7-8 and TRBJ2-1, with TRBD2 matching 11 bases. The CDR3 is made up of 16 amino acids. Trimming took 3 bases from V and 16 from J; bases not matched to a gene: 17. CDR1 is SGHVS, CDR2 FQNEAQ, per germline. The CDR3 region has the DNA TGTGCCAGCAGCTTGAGACCGGGGTTAGCGGGGGGGTCGGGTTTCTTC. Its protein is CASSLRPGLAGGSGFF.